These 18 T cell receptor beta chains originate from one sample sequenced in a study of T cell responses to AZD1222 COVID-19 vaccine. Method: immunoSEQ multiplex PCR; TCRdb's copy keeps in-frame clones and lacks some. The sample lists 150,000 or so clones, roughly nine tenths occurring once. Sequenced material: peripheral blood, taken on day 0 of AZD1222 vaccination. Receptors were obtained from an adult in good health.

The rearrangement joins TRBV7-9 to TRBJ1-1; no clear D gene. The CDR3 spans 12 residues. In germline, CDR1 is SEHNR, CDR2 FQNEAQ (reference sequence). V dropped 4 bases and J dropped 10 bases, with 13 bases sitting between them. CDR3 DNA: TGTGCCAGCAGCTCCCCGACCGGCGGAGCTTTCTTT. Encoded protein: CASSSPTGGAFF. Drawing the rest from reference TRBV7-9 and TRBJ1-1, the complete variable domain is DTGVSQNPRHKITKRGQNVTFRCDPISEHNRLYWYRQTLGQGPEFLTYFQNEAQLEKSRLLSDRFSAERPKGSFSTLEIQRTEQGDSAMYLCASSSPTGGAFFGQGTRLTVV.

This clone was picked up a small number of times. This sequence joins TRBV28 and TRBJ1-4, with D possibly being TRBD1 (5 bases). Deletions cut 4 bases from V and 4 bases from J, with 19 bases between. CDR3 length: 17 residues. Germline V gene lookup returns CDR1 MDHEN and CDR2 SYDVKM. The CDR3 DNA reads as TGTGCCAGCAGTTCAATGTTCCTCGGGACCTATAATGAAAAACTGTTTTTT. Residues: CASSSMFLGTYNEKLFF.

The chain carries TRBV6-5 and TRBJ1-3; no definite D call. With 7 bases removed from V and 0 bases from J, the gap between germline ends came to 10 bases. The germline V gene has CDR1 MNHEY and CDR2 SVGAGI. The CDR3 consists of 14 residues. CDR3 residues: CASTPGGSGNTIYF. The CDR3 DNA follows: TGTGCCAGCACCCCCGGTGGCTCTGGAAACACCATATATTTT.

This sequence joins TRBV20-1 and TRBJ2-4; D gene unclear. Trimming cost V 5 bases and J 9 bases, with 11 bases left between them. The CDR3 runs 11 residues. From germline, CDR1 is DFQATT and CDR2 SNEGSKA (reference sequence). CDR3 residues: CSAAPNGIQYF. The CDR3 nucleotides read TGCAGTGCTGCCCCCAACGGCATTCAGTACTTC.

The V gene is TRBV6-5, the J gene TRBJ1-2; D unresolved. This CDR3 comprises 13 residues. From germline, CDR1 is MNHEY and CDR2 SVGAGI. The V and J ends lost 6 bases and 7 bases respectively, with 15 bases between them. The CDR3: CASSRQLTGGYTF. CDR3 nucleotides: TGTGCCAGCAGCCGCCAGCTCACTGGTGGCTACACCTTC.

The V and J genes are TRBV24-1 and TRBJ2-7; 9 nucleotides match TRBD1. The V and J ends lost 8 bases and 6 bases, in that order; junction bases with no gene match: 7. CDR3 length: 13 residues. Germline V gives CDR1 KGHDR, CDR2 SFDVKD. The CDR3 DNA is TGTGCCACCATGGACAGGGGTCGCTCCGAGCAGTACTTC. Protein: CATMDRGRSEQYF.

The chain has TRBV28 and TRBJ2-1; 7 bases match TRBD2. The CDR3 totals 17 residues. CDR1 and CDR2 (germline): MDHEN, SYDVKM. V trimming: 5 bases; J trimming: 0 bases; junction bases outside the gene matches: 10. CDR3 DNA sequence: TGTGCCAGCAGTACCTTCACTAGCGTGAGCTCCTACAATGAGCAGTTCTTC. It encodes CASSTFTSVSSYNEQFF.

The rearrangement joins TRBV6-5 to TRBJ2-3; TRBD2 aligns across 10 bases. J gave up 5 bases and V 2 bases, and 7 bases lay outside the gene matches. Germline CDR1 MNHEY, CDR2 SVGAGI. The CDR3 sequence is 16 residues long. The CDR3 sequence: CASSYRAGGLGDTQYF. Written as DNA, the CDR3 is TGTGCCAGCAGTTACCGAGCGGGAGGGCTTGGAGATACGCAGTATTTT.

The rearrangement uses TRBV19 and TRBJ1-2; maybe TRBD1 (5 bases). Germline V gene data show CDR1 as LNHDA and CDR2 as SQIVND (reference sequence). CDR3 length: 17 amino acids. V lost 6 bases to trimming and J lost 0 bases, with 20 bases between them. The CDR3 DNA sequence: TGTGCCAGTAGCCCCAGGGATGAAAGGATAGCTAACTATGGCTACACCTTC. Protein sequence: CASSPRDERIANYGYTF.

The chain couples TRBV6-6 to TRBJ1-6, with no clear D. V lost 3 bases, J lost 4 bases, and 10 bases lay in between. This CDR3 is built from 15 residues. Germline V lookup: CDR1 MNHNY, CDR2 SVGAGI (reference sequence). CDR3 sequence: CASSYLGLYNSPLHF. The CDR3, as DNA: TGTGCCAGCAGTTATCTTGGACTGTATAATTCACCCCTCCACTTT.

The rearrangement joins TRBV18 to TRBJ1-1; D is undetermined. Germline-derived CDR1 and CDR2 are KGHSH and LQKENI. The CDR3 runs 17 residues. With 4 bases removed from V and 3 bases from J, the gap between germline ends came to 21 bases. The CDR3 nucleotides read TGTGCCAGCTCACTGACCCAGGCGGGGTTGACGGACACTGAAGCTTTCTTT. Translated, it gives CASSLTQAGLTDTEAFF.

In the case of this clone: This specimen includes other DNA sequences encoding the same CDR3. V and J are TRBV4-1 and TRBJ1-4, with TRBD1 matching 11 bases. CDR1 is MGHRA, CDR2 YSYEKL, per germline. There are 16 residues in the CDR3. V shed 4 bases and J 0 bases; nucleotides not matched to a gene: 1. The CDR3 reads CASSPGQGATNEKLFF. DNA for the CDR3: TGCGCCAGCAGCCCGGGACAGGGGGCAACTAATGAAAAACTGTTTTTT.

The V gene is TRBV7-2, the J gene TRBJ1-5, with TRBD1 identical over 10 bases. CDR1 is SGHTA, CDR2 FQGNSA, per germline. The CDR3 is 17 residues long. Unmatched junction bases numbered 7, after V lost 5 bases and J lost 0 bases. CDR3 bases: TGTGCCAGCAGCCCCGGGACAGGGGACCATAGCAATCAGCCCCAGCATTTT. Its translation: CASSPGTGDHSNQPQHF.

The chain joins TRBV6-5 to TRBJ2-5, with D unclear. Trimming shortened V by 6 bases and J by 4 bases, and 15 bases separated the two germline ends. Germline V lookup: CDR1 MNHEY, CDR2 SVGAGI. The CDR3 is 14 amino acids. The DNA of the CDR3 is TGTGCCAGCAGGCTCCTCGCACCCACAGAGACCCAGTACTTC. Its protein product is CASRLLAPTETQYF.

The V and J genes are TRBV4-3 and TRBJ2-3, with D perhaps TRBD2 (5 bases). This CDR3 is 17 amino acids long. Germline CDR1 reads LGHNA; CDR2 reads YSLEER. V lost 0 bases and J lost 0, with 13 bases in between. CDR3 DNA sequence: TGCGCCAGCAGCCAAGATCCGGGTGGCGGGAGCACAGATACGCAGTATTTT. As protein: CASSQDPGGGSTDTQYF.

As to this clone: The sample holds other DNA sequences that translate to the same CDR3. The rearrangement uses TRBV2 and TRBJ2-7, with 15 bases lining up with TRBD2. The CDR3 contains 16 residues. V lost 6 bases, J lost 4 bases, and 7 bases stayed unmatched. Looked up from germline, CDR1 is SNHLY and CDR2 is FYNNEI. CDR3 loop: CASRPGLAGGAYEQYF. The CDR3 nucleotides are TGTGCCAGCAGACCGGGACTAGCGGGAGGAGCTTACGAGCAGTACTTC. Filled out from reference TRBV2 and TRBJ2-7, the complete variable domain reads EPEVTQTPSHQVTQMGQEVILRCVPISNHLYFYWYRQILGQKVEFLVSFYNNEISEKSEIFDDQFSVERPDGSNFTLKIRSTKLEDSAMYFCASRPGLAGGAYEQYFGPGTRLTVT.

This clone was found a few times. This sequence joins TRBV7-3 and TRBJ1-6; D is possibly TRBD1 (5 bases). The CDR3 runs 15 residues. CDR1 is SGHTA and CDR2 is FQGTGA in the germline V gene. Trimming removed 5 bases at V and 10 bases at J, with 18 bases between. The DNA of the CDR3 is TGTGCCAGCAGCGCCGGAGGGGTCCGTCGCTCACCCCTCCACTTT. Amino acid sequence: CASSAGGVRRSPLHF.

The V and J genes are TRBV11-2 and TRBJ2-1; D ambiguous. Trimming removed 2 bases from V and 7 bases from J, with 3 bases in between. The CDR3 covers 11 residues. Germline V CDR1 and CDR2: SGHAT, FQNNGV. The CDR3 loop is CASSLRNEQFF. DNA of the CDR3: TGTGCCAGCAGCTTACGGAATGAGCAGTTCTTC.